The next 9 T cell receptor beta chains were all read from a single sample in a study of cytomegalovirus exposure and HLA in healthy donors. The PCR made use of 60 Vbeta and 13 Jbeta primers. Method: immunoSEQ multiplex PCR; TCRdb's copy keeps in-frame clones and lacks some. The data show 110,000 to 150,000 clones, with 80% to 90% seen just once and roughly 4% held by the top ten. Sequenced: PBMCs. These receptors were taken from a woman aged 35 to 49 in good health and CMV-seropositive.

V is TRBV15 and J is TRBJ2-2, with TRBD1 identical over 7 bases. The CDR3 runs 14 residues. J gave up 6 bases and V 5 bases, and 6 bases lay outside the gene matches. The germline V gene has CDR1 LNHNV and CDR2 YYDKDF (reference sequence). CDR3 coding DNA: TGTGCCACCAGCGCAGACAGGGTGCCCGGGGAGCTGTTTTTT. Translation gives CATSADRVPGELFF.

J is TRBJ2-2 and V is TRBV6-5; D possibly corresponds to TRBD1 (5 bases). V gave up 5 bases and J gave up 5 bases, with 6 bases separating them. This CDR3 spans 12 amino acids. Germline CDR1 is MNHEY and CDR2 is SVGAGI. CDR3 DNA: TGTGCCAGCAGTGACAGTACCGGGGAGCTGTTTTTT. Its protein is CASSDSTGELFF.

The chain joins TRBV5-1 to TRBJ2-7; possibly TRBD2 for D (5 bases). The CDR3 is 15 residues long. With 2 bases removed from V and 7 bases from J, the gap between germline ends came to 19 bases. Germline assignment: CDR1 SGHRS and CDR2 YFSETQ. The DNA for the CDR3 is TGCGCCAGCAGCTTAAGGAGCCCAGCGGTGGAGGAGCAGTACTTC. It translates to CASSLRSPAVEEQYF.

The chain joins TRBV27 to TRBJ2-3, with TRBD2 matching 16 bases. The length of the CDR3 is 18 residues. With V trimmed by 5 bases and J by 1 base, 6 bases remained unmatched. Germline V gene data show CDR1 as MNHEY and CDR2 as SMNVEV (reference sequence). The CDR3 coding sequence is TGTGCCAGCAGTCCTTACGGGACTAGCGGGGGGGGCACAGATACGCAGTATTTT. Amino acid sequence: CASSPYGTSGGGTDTQYF.

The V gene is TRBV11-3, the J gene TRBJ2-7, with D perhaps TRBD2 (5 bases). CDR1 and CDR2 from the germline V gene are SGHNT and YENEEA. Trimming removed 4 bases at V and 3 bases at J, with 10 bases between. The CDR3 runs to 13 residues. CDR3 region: CASSSRASYEQYF. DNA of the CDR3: TGTGCCAGCAGCTCGCGGGCGAGCTACGAGCAGTACTTC.

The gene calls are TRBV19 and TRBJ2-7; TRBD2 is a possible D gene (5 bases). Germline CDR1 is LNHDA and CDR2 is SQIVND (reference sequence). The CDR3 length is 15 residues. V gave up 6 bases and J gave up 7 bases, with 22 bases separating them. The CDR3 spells CASSRVISALDEQYF. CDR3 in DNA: TGTGCCAGTAGCCGGGTTATTAGCGCCCTAGATGAGCAGTACTTC.

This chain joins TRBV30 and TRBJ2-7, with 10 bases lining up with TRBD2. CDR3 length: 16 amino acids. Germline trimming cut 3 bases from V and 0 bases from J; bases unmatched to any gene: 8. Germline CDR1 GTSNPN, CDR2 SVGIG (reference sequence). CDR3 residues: CAWSVSLAGASYEQYF. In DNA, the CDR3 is TGTGCCTGGAGCGTATCCCTAGCGGGGGCCTCCTACGAGCAGTACTTC.

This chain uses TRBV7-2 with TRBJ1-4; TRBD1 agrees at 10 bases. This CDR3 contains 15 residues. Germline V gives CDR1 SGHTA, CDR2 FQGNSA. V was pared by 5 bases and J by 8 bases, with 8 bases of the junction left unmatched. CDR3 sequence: CASSVGTGAGEKLFF. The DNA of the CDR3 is TGTGCCAGCAGCGTAGGGACAGGGGCGGGCGAAAAACTGTTTTTT.

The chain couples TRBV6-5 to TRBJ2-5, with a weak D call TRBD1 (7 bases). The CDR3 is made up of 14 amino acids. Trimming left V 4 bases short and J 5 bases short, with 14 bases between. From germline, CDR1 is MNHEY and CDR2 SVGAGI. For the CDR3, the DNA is TGTGCCAGCAGTTCAGGGGGGCCGCGTGAGACCCAGTACTTC. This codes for CASSSGGPRETQYF.